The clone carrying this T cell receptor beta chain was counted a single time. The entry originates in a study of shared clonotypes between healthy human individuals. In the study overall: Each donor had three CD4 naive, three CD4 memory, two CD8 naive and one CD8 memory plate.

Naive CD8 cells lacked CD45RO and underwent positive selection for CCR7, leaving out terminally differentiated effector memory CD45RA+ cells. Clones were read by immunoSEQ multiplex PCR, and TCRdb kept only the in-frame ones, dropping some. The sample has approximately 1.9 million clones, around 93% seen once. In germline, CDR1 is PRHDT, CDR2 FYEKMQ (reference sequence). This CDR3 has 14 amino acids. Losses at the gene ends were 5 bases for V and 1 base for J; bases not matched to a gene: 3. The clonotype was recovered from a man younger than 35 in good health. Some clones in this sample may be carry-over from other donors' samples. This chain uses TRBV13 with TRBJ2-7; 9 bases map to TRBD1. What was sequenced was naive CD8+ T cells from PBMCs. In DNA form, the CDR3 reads TGTGCCAGCAGCCGAGACAGGGGGTCCTACGAGCAGTACTTC. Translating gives CASSRDRGSYEQYF. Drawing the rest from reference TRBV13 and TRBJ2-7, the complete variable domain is AAGVIQSPRHLIKEKRETATLKCYPIPRHDTVYWYQQGPGQDPQFLISFYEKMQSDKGSIPDRFSAQQFSDYHSELNMSSLELGDSALYFCASSRDRGSYEQYFGPGTRLTVT.